Below, 7 T cell receptor beta chains from the same sample are listed, as sequenced in a study of glioma-infiltrating T cells after dendritic cell vaccination. TCRdb's copy holds only in-frame clones and misses some; the assay was immunoSEQ multiplex PCR. The table shows 93,000 or so clones, with 80% to 90% occurring only once. The specimen was blood, collected before dendritic cell vaccination. Source of these receptors: a human donor with glioblastoma.

V is TRBV9 and J is TRBJ2-3, with 8 bases fitting TRBD2. V lost 2 bases and J lost 7; bases outside the gene matches: 12. The germline V gene encodes CDR1 SGDLS and CDR2 YYNGEE. This CDR3 contains 16 residues. CDR3 protein: CASSVAVLAGSNTQYF. CDR3 in DNA: TGTGCCAGCAGCGTTGCCGTCTTAGCGGGATCGAATACGCAGTATTTT.

The V call is TRBV21-1, the J call TRBJ2-3; the DNA was not compared with TRBD2, the D call given in the table. TRBV21-1 is a listed pseudogene. The CDR3 contains 14 residues. The CDR3 protein is CASRRRGSTDTQYF. The CDR3 bases are TGTGCCAGCAGGCGGCGGGGGTCCACAGATACGCAGTATTTT.

This clone was seen once. V usage is TRBV9 and J usage is TRBJ1-1, with no clear D. This CDR3 region has 15 residues. Germline loops: CDR1 SGDLS, CDR2 YYNGEE. With 0 bases removed from V and 6 bases from J, the gap between germline ends came to 15 bases. This CDR3 reads CASSVGFGLRSEAFF. The DNA for the CDR3 is TGTGCCAGCAGCGTAGGGTTTGGGCTACGGTCTGAAGCTTTCTTT.

V gene TRBV4-1 combines with J gene TRBJ2-1; TRBD2 aligns across 15 bases. CDR3 length: 17 amino acids. CDR1 and CDR2 from the germline V gene are MGHRA and YSYEKL. J gave up 6 bases and V 4 bases, and 7 bases lay outside the gene matches. The CDR3 here is CASSLRTSGGAFNEQFF. DNA of the CDR3: TGCGCCAGCAGCCTGAGGACTAGCGGGGGGGCCTTCAATGAGCAGTTCTTC.

The J gene is TRBJ2-5, the V gene TRBV19; 8 nucleotides match TRBD2. In germline, CDR1 is LNHDA, CDR2 SQIVND (reference sequence). The CDR3 spans 13 residues. With 9 bases clipped from V and 1 base from J, the junction kept 4 bases outside the gene matches. CDR3 sequence reads: CASGGGLQETQYF. DNA for the CDR3: TGTGCCAGCGGGGGGGGACTCCAAGAGACCCAGTACTTC. The full variable domain, with the rest looked up from reference TRBV19 and TRBJ2-5, is DGGITQSPKYLFRKEGQNVTLSCEQNLNHDAMYWYRQDPGQGLRLIYYSQIVNDFQKGDIAEGYSVSREKKESFPLTVTSAQKNPTAFYLCASGGGLQETQYFGPGTRLLVL.

The chain is built from TRBV7-3 and TRBJ1-1; 7 bases map to TRBD1. V gave up 3 bases and J gave up 5 bases; unmatched junction bases: 3. Germline loops: CDR1 SGHTA, CDR2 FQGTGA. CDR3 length: 13 amino acids. CDR3 residues: CASSFDRETEAFF. In DNA form, the CDR3 reads TGTGCCAGCAGCTTCGACAGGGAAACTGAAGCTTTCTTT.

The sample holds many counts of this clone. V gene TRBV7-9 combines with J gene TRBJ2-6; 10 bases are shared with TRBD1. The trim removed 8 bases at V and 0 bases at J, leaving 7 bases unmatched. CDR1 is SEHNR, CDR2 FQNEAQ, per germline (reference sequence). The CDR3 runs to 17 residues. The CDR3 coding sequence is TGTGCCAGCGTAGACAGGGGGCCTCTCTCTGGGGCCAACGTCCTGACTTTC. Its protein is CASVDRGPLSGANVLTF. The whole variable domain, remainder taken from reference TRBV7-9 and TRBJ2-6, is DTGVSQNPRHKITKRGQNVTFRCDPISEHNRLYWYRQTLGQGPEFLTYFQNEAQLEKSRLLSDRFSAERPKGSFSTLEIQRTEQGDSAMYLCASVDRGPLSGANVLTFGAGSRLTVL.